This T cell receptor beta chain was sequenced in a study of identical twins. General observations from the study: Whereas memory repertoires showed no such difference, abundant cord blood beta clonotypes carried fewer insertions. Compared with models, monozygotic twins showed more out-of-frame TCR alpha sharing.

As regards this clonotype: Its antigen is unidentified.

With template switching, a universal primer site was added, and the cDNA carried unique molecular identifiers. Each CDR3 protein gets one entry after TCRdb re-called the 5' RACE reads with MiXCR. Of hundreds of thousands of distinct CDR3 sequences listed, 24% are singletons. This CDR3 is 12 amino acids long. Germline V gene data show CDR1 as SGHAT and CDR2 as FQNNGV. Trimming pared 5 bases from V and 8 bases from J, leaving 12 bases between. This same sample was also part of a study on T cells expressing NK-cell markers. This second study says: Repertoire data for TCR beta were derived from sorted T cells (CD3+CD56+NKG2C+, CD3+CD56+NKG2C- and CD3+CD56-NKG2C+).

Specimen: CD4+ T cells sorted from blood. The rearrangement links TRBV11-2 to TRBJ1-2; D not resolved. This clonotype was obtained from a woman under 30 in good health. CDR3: CASSRGHAGYTF. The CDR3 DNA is TGTGCCAGCAGCCGCGGGCATGCCGGCTACACCTTC.